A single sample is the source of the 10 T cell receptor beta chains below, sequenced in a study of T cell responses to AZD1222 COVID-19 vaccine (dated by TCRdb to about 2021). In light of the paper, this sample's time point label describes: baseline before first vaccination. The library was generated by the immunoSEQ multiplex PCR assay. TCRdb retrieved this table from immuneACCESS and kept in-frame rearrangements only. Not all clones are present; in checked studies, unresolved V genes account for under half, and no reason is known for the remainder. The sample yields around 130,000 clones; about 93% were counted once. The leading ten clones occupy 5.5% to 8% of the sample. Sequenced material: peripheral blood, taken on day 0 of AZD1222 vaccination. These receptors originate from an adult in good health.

The CDR3 DNA sequence: TGTGCCAGCAGTGCCGAGGGCACCGGGGAGCTGTTTTTT. This gives the protein CASSAEGTGELFF. This rearrangement joins TRBV6-4 to TRBJ2-2; TRBD2 might be the D (5 bases). Germline V lookup: CDR1 MRHNA, CDR2 SNTAGT. This CDR3 has 13 residues. V shed 4 bases and J shed 4 bases, with 7 bases lying between them.

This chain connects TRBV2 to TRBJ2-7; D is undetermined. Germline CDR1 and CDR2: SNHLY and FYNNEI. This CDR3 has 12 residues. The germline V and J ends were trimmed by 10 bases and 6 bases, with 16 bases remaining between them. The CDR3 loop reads CATALRLGEQYF. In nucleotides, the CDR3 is TGTGCCACCGCGCTTCGGTTGGGCGAGCAGTACTTC. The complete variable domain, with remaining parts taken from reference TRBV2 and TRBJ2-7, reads EPEVTQTPSHQVTQMGQEVILRCVPISNHLYFYWYRQILGQKVEFLVSFYNNEISEKSEIFDDQFSVERPDGSNFTLKIRSTKLEDSAMYFCATALRLGEQYFGPGTRLTVT.

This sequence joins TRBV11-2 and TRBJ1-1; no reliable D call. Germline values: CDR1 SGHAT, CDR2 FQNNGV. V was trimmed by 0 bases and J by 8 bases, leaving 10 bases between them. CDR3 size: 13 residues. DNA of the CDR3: TGTGCCAGCAGCTTAGAGGAGGGTTCGGAAGCTTTCTTT. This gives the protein CASSLEEGSEAFF.

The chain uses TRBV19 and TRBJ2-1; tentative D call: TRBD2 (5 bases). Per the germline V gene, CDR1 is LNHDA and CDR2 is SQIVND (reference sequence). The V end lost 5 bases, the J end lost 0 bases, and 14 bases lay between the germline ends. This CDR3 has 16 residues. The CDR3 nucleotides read TGTGCCAGTAGTCCCGAGCGGACCTTCTCCTACAATGAGCAGTTCTTC. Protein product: CASSPERTFSYNEQFF.

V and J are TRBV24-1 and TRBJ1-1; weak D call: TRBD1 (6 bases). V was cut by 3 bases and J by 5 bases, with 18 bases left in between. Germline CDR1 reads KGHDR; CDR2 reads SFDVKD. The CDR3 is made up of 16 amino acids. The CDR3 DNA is TGTGCCACCAGTGATGGCCGGAGGGGGATCTCAACTGAAGCTTTCTTT. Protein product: CATSDGRRGISTEAFF.

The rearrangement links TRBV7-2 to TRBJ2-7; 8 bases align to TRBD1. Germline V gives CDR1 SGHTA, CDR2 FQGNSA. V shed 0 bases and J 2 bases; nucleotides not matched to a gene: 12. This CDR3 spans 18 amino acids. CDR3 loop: CASSLARWGDRNAYEQYF. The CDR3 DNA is TGTGCCAGCAGCTTAGCGAGGTGGGGGGACAGGAATGCCTACGAGCAGTACTTC.

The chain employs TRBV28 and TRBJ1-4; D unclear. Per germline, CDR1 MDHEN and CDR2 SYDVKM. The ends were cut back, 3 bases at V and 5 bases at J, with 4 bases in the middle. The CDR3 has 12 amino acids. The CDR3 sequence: CASSFPNEKLFF. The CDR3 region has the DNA TGTGCCAGCAGTTTCCCAAATGAAAAACTGTTTTTT.

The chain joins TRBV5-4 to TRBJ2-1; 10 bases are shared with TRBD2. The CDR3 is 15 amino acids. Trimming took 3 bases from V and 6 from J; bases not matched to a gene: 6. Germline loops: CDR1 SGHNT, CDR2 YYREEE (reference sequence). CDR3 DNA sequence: TGTGCCAGCAGCTGGGGACTAGCGCCGGGCAATGAGCAGTTCTTC. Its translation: CASSWGLAPGNEQFF.

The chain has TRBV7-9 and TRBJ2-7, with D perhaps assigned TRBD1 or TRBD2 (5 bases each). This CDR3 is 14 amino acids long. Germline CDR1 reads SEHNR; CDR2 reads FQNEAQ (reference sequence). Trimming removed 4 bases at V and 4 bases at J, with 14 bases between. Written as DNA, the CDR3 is TGTGCCAGCAGCTGGGACCCGATTGAATACGAGCAGTACTTC. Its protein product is CASSWDPIEYEQYF.

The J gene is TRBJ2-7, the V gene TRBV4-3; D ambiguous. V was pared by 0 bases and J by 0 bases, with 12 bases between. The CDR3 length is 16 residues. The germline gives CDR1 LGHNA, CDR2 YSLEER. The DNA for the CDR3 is TGCGCCAGCAGCCAAGATCTCCAGACCACCTCCTACGAGCAGTACTTC. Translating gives CASSQDLQTTSYEQYF.